These T cell receptor beta chains were read from a single sample in a study of blood T cell repertoires in COVID-19. Produced via immunoSEQ multiplex PCR; TCRdb's table is partial and in-frame only. The sample includes some 330,000 clones, more than 85% of them seen just once. The source material was PBMCs or T cells enriched from blood (not recorded which). Receptors originate from a woman aged 25-40 years who had recovered from COVID-19. CDR3s include the opening cysteine and the closing phenylalanine or tryptophan. Fields, in order: V gene, clone size, D gene, J gene, CDR3 protein, CDR3 DNA. The D gene is left open where the match is weak. The listing skips clone size in some rows; elsewhere it reads once, few, many or a size class.

v_gene: TRBV5-4; abundance: -; d_gene: -; j_gene: TRBJ1-6; CDR3aa: CATPPGASNSPLHF; CDR3nt: TGTGCCACCCCCCCAGGCGCTTCGAATTCACCCCTCCACTTT
v_gene: TRBV4-1; abundance: -; d_gene: TRBD1; j_gene: TRBJ1-5; CDR3aa: CASSQDRGGQPQHF; CDR3nt: TGCGCCAGCAGCCAGGACAGGGGCGGCCAGCCCCAGCATTTT
v_gene: TRBV5-4; abundance: -; d_gene: TRBD2; j_gene: TRBJ2-1; CDR3aa: CASSLAVLAGADEQFF; CDR3nt: TGTGCCAGCAGCTTGGCCGTGCTAGCGGGGGCAGATGAGCAGTTCTTC
v_gene: TRBV5-1; abundance: -; d_gene: -; j_gene: TRBJ2-7; CDR3aa: CASWAGAPGEQYF; CDR3nt: TGCGCCAGCTGGGCGGGGGCGCCGGGCGAGCAGTACTTC
v_gene: TRBV6-5; abundance: -; d_gene: -; j_gene: TRBJ1-4; CDR3aa: CASSSREGVQKLFF; CDR3nt: TGTGCCAGCAGCTCCCGTGAGGGAGTCCAAAAACTGTTTTTT
v_gene: TRBV28; abundance: -; d_gene: TRBD1; j_gene: TRBJ2-2; CDR3aa: CASSPRTGVHGELFF; CDR3nt: TGTGCCAGCAGTCCCCGGACAGGGGTACACGGGGAGCTGTTTTTT
v_gene: TRBV3-1/TRBV3-2; abundance: -; d_gene: -; j_gene: TRBJ2-7; CDR3aa: CASSQRGGVGEQYF; CDR3nt: TGTGCCAGCAGCCAACGAGGCGGGGTTGGGGAGCAGTACTTC
v_gene: TRBV9; abundance: few; d_gene: -; j_gene: TRBJ1-3; CDR3aa: CASSVDYRGGNTIYF; CDR3nt: TGTGCCAGCAGCGTAGACTACCGCGGAGGAAACACCATATATTTT
v_gene: TRBV29-1; abundance: once; d_gene: TRBD2; j_gene: TRBJ2-2; CDR3aa: CSVEGLEAGELFF; CDR3nt: TGCAGCGTTGAGGGACTAGAGGCCGGGGAGCTGTTTTTT
v_gene: TRBV25-1; abundance: -; d_gene: -; j_gene: TRBJ2-7; CDR3aa: CASSVGGEQYF; CDR3nt: TGTGCCAGCAGTGTAGGAGGAGAGCAGTACTTC
v_gene: TRBV7-9; abundance: -; d_gene: -; j_gene: TRBJ1-5; CDR3aa: CASSPPGNQPQHF; CDR3nt: TGTGCCAGCAGCCCTCCGGGTAATCAGCCCCAGCATTTT